This TCR beta chain was sequenced during a study of neurological immune-mediated disorders. General observations from the study: Subjects shared no identical expanded-clone CDR3 amino acid sequences, suggesting private TCR-beta repertoires in all groups.

This clonotype was observed many times. Its specificity is not known. This CDR3 has 17 residues. With V trimmed by 5 bases and J by 3 bases, 9 bases remained unmatched. Germline loops: CDR1 SGHTA, CDR2 FQGNSA. The output of every sequencing run exceeded 160 million TCR-beta sequences, derived from 15-18 subjects. Each CDR3 protein gets one entry after TCRdb re-called the 5' RACE reads with MiXCR. The top ten hold 2.5% to 3% of the sample, which has approximately 60,000 distinct CDR3 sequences, roughly 4.6% seen once. V and J are TRBV7-2 and TRBJ2-1, with 11 bases that match TRBD2. The receptor comes from a man aged 50 to 59 with multiple sclerosis. Sequenced sample: PBMCs. The CDR3 bases are TGTGCCAGCAGCCCGGGGACTAGCGGATATAACTACAATGAGCAGTTCTTC. This translates into CASSPGTSGYNYNEQFF.